These T cell receptor beta chains were read from a single sample in a study of response to subunit inactivated influenza vaccine. TCRdb recomputed calls from the RT-PCR reads with MiXCR, one row per CDR3 protein. The sample has 630,000 or so distinct CDR3 sequences; more than 15% are singletons. The sequences come from PBMCs from blood, collected 12 days after vaccination. The receptors here all came from a man between 50 and 59 years old who received an inactivated influenza vaccine. The CDR3 runs from the conserved cysteine through the conserved F or W. Fields, in order: J gene, D gene, V gene, clone size, CDR3 DNA, CDR3 protein. A D gene is named only where the DNA matches it firmly. Only part of the rows carry a size: once, few, many, or a class if the clone is expanded.

J gene: TRBJ1-1
D gene: -
V gene: TRBV5-1
clone size: -
CDR3 DNA: TGCGCCAGCAGCTTGGAAGGGGGAGGTGAAGCTTTCTTT
CDR3 protein: CASSLEGGGEAFF

J gene: TRBJ2-1
D gene: -
V gene: TRBV11-2
clone size: -
CDR3 DNA: TGTGCCAGCAGCTTTGTCCCAGTGGGGCAGTTCTTC
CDR3 protein: CASSFVPVGQFF

J gene: TRBJ2-5
D gene: -
V gene: TRBV10-3
clone size: -
CDR3 DNA: TGTGCCATCAGTAAACGCGCGGGCCAAGAGACCCAGTACTTC
CDR3 protein: CAISKRAGQETQYF

J gene: TRBJ2-2
D gene: -
V gene: TRBV7-9
clone size: few
CDR3 DNA: TGTGCCAGCAGCTTAGCCCGGGACAAAATGAACACCGGGGAGCTGTTTTTT
CDR3 protein: CASSLARDKMNTGELFF

J gene: TRBJ1-4
D gene: -
V gene: TRBV18
clone size: -
CDR3 DNA: TGTGCCAGCTCACTCCGCGCCGGGACGGCTAATGAAAAACTGTTTTTT
CDR3 protein: CASSLRAGTANEKLFF

J gene: TRBJ2-2
D gene: -
V gene: TRBV9
clone size: -
CDR3 DNA: TGTGCCAGCAGCGTTGGAATTCGGACCCCCCGGGGGAACACCGGGGAGCTGTTTTTT
CDR3 protein: CASSVGIRTPRGNTGELFF

J gene: TRBJ1-2
D gene: -
V gene: TRBV4-2
clone size: once
CDR3 DNA: TGTGCCATCAGCCCTGGGCTCTTCTGCTACACCTTC
CDR3 protein: CAISPGLFCYTF

J gene: TRBJ1-1
D gene: -
V gene: TRBV4-3
clone size: few
CDR3 DNA: TGCGCCAGCAGTTCCATTATGAACACTGAAGCTTTCTTT
CDR3 protein: CASSSIMNTEAFF

J gene: TRBJ2-5
D gene: TRBD2
V gene: TRBV7-6
clone size: few
CDR3 DNA: TGTGCCAGCAGCTTTGGGCTAGCGGTGGGAGAGACCCAGTACTTC
CDR3 protein: CASSFGLAVGETQYF

J gene: TRBJ2-1
D gene: -
V gene: TRBV12-3/TRBV12-4
clone size: -
CDR3 DNA: TGTGCCAGCAGTTTAGTTGTTGGACCATATACCTACAATGAGCAGTTCTTC
CDR3 protein: CASSLVVGPYTYNEQFF

J gene: TRBJ2-3
D gene: TRBD2
V gene: TRBV5-1
clone size: -
CDR3 DNA: TGCGCCAGCAGCGCACTAGCGGGAGTGGCAGATACGCAGTATTTT
CDR3 protein: CASSALAGVADTQYF

J gene: TRBJ2-1
D gene: -
V gene: TRBV5-1
clone size: -
CDR3 DNA: TGCGCCAGCAGCTTGGCTTTTCCGGACCCATCCAATGAGCAGTTCTTC
CDR3 protein: CASSLAFPDPSNEQFF

J gene: TRBJ2-3
D gene: -
V gene: TRBV5-1
clone size: few
CDR3 DNA: TGCGCCAGCAGCTTGGGGGTCCCCACAGATACGCAGTATTTT
CDR3 protein: CASSLGVPTDTQYF

J gene: TRBJ2-7
D gene: -
V gene: TRBV7-9
clone size: few
CDR3 DNA: TGTGCCAGCAGCCATGGGCGGGACCCCTACGAGCAGTACTTC
CDR3 protein: CASSHGRDPYEQYF

J gene: TRBJ2-3
D gene: TRBD2
V gene: TRBV4-3
clone size: few
CDR3 DNA: TGCGCCAGCAGCCGTGGGACTAGCGGGGGGGCGGCGGATACGCAGTATTTT
CDR3 protein: CASSRGTSGGAADTQYF